A single sample is the source of the 9 T cell receptor beta chains below, sequenced in a study of cytomegalovirus exposure and HLA in healthy donors. The primer mix had 60 Vbeta and 13 Jbeta primers. Only in-frame clones appear in the TCRdb table, and some are missing; sequencing was by immunoSEQ multiplex PCR. The sample includes 100,000 to 150,000 clones, approximately 82% of them seen just once. Source material: PBMCs. The receptors stem from a boy aged 2 to 10 in good health and CMV-seronegative.

This clone appeared a single time. This chain uses TRBV19 with TRBJ2-1; no reliable D call. CDR1 is LNHDA and CDR2 is SQIVND in the germline V gene (reference sequence). CDR3 length: 16 amino acids. Trimming shortened V by 3 bases and J by 1 base, and 13 bases separated the two germline ends. The CDR3 bases are TGTGCCAGTAGTATCGGTTCCCGGTTTTCCTACAATGAGCAGTTCTTC. Its translation: CASSIGSRFSYNEQFF.

The chain joins TRBV10-3 to TRBJ2-5; D gene ambiguous. Germline V lookup: CDR1 ENHRY, CDR2 SYGVKD. The CDR3 runs to 12 residues. V shed 3 bases and J shed 4 bases, with 6 bases lying between them. This CDR3 is CAISDTRETQYF. The CDR3 DNA sequence: TGTGCCATCAGTGACACAAGAGAGACCCAGTACTTC.

This clone was counted between two and nine times. The J gene is TRBJ1-1, the V gene TRBV19; tentative D call: TRBD1 (6 bases). Per germline, CDR1 LNHDA and CDR2 SQIVND (reference sequence). Trimming removed 5 bases from V and 1 base from J, with 11 bases in between. This CDR3 has 14 amino acids. The CDR3 is CASSFRGANTEAFF. The CDR3 region has the DNA TGTGCCAGTAGTTTCCGGGGGGCGAACACTGAAGCTTTCTTT. The full variable domain, with the rest looked up from reference TRBV19 and TRBJ1-1, is DGGITQSPKYLFRKEGQNVTLSCEQNLNHDAMYWYRQDPGQGLRLIYYSQIVNDFQKGDIAEGYSVSREKKESFPLTVTSAQKNPTAFYLCASSFRGANTEAFFGQGTRLTVV.

CDR3 nucleotides: TGTGCCAGCAGCTTAGATAGGAGCGGGAGCCGGAATGAGCAGTTCTTC. This encodes CASSLDRSGSRNEQFF. The rearrangement links TRBV7-6 to TRBJ2-1; 8 nucleotides align to TRBD2. In germline, CDR1 is SGHVS, CDR2 FNYEAQ. V lost 1 base, J lost 7 bases, and 9 bases stayed unmatched. The CDR3 consists of 16 residues.

The chain joins TRBV27 to TRBJ2-2, with a tentative D call TRBD2 (6 bases). Germline CDR1 is MNHEY and CDR2 is SMNVEV (reference sequence). The CDR3 length is 16 residues. With 6 bases removed from V and 5 bases from J, the gap between germline ends came to 19 bases. CDR3 loop: CASRGGRGSKTGELFF. DNA for the CDR3: TGTGCCAGCAGGGGGGGAAGGGGTTCTAAAACCGGGGAGCTGTTTTTT.

This clone was counted once. Other DNA sequences of this sample code for an identical CDR3. The chain joins TRBV7-9 to TRBJ1-1; the match to TRBD1 covers 7 bases. Losses at the gene ends were 4 bases for V and 5 bases for J; bases not matched to a gene: 1. There are 12 residues in the CDR3. Germline-derived CDR1 and CDR2 are SEHNR and FQNEAQ (reference sequence). CDR3 sequence reads: CASSYRGTEAFF. The CDR3 bases are TGTGCCAGCAGCTACAGGGGTACTGAAGCTTTCTTT. The variable domain in full, completed from reference TRBV7-9 and TRBJ1-1, reads DTGVSQNPRHKITKRGQNVTFRCDPISEHNRLYWYRQTLGQGPEFLTYFQNEAQLEKSRLLSDRFSAERPKGSFSTLEIQRTEQGDSAMYLCASSYRGTEAFFGQGTRLTVV.

This clone has more than one count but fewer than ten. The chain has TRBV6-4 and TRBJ2-2; the D gene is possibly TRBD1 (5 bases). Looked up from germline, CDR1 is MRHNA and CDR2 is SNTAGT. Trimming removed 0 bases at V and 7 bases at J, with 6 bases between. The CDR3 loop spans 13 amino acids. CDR3 in amino acids: CASSDSGVGELFF. In DNA, the CDR3 is TGTGCCAGCAGTGACTCAGGGGTCGGGGAGCTGTTTTTT.

This chain connects TRBV7-8 to TRBJ1-5; TRBD1 might be the D (5 bases). The CDR3 is 16 residues long. Germline loops: CDR1 SGHVS, CDR2 FQNEAQ. Trimming shortened V by 1 base and J by 1 base, and 11 bases separated the two germline ends. The CDR3 DNA follows: TGTGCCAGCAGCTTAGGGGGCGTTCACAGCAATCAGCCCCAGCATTTT. This translates into CASSLGGVHSNQPQHF.

The chain combines TRBV9 with TRBJ2-3, with 8 bases aligning to TRBD1. Germline CDR1 SGDLS, CDR2 YYNGEE. The CDR3 totals 18 residues. J lost 2 bases, V lost 3 bases, and 14 bases had no gene match. DNA for the CDR3: TGTGCCAGCAGCGGAGGAGGAGGGCAGGGGGCTTTCACAGATACGCAGTATTTT. It is translated as CASSGGGGQGAFTDTQYF.